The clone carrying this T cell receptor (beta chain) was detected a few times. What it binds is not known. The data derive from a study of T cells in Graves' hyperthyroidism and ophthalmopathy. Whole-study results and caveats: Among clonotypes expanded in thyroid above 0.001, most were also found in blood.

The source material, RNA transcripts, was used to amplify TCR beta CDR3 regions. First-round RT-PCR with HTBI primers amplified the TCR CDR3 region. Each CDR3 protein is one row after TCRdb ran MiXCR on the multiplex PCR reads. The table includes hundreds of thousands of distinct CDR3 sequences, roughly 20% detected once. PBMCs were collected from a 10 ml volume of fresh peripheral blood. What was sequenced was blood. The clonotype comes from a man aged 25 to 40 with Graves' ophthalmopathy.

The CDR3 is CASGTIARQFF. In DNA form, the CDR3 reads TGTGCCAGTGGTACAATAGCGAGGCAGTTCTTC. V is TRBV9 and J is TRBJ2-1, with D possibly matching TRBD2 (5 bases). The germline V gene encodes CDR1 SGDLS and CDR2 YYNGEE. Trimming took 8 bases from V and 12 from J, leaving 15 bases between them. The CDR3 spans 11 residues.